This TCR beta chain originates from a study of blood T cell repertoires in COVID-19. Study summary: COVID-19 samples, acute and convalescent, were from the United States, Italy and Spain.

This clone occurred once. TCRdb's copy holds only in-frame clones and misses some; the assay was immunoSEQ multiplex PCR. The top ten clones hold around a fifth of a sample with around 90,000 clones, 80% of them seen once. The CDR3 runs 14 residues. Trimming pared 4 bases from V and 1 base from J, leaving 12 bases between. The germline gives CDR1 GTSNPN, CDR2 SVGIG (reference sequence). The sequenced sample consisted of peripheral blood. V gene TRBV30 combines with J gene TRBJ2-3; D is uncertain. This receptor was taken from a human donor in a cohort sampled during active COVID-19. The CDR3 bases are TGTGCCTGGAACCGGGTCGGCGGCACAGATACGCAGTATTTT. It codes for CAWNRVGGTDTQYF.